What follows are 23 T cell receptor beta chains derived from one specimen sequenced in a study of blood T cell repertoires in COVID-19. Using immunoSEQ multiplex PCR, the repertoire was profiled, and TCRdb retains in-frame clones only, with some absent. This table has about 240,000 clones, more than 75% appearing once. Sequenced sample: peripheral blood. The receptors stem from an elderly man with acute or convalescent COVID-19.

The chain combines TRBV21-1 with TRBJ2-7; TRBD1, the table's D call, was not compared with the DNA. TRBV21-1 is annotated as a pseudogene. The CDR3 spans 13 residues. The CDR3 here is CASRVNRVDEQYF. The DNA of the CDR3 is TGTGCCAGCAGAGTCAACAGGGTCGACGAGCAGTACTTC.

This sequence joins TRBV18 and TRBJ1-1, with D possibly being TRBD1 (6 bases). With 1 base removed from V and 5 bases from J, the gap between germline ends came to 14 bases. The CDR3 is 15 residues long. Germline CDR1 KGHSH, CDR2 LQKENI. The CDR3 DNA sequence: TGTGCCAGCTCACCACAGGGGGGGCAAGGAACTGAAGCTTTCTTT. Its translation is CASSPQGGQGTEAFF. Supplemented by reference TRBV18 and TRBJ1-1, the full variable domain reads NAGVMQNPRHLVRRRGQEARLRCSPMKGHSHVYWYRQLPEEGLKFMVYLQKENIIDESGMPKERFSAEFPKEGPSILRIQQVVRGDSAAYFCASSPQGGQGTEAFFGQGTRLTVV.

The genes are TRBV28 and TRBJ2-7; possibly TRBD1 for D (5 bases). Germline V gives CDR1 MDHEN, CDR2 SYDVKM. Between the trimmed V and J ends, which lost 6 bases and 3 bases, there was a span of 6 bases. CDR3 length: 11 amino acids. CDR3 region: CASRGLYEQYF. The CDR3 DNA reads TGTGCCAGCAGGGGGCTCTACGAGCAGTACTTC.

The rearrangement uses TRBV14 and TRBJ1-3; D call uncertain. Germline-derived CDR1 and CDR2 are SGHDN and FVKESK. The CDR3 has 14 residues. Trimming stripped 1 base from V and 2 bases from J, with 6 bases between. In DNA, the CDR3 is TGTGCCAGCAGCCAAGCCGGGGCTGGAAACACCATATATTTT. Its protein product is CASSQAGAGNTIYF. Using reference TRBV14 and TRBJ1-3 for the parts outside the CDR3, the full variable domain is EAGVTQFPSHSVIEKGQTVTLRCDPISGHDNLYWYRRVMGKEIKFLLHFVKESKQDESGMPNNRFLAERTGGTYSTLKVQPAELEDSGVYFCASSQAGAGNTIYFGEGSWLTVV.

The J gene is TRBJ1-1, the V gene TRBV5-1; D remains unclear. V was cut by 4 bases and J by 1 base, with 14 bases left in between. The CDR3 has 15 amino acids. The germline CDR1 and CDR2 sequences are SGHRS and YFSETQ. The CDR3 nucleotides read TGCGCCAGCAGCCCGAGCCTGGCGGGGAACACTGAAGCTTTCTTT. Translated, it gives CASSPSLAGNTEAFF. Full variable domain (missing parts from reference TRBV5-1 and TRBJ1-1): KAGVTQTPRYLIKTRGQQVTLSCSPISGHRSVSWYQQTPGQGLQFLFEYFSETQRNKGNFPGRFSGRQFSNSRSEMNVSTLELGDSALYLCASSPSLAGNTEAFFGQGTRLTVV.

The CDR3 reads CASSPGAEEQYF. Written as DNA, the CDR3 is TGTGCCAGCAGTCCGGGAGCTGAAGAGCAGTACTTC. This chain connects TRBV6-1 to TRBJ2-7; the D gene is possibly TRBD2 (6 bases). Germline CDR1 and CDR2: MNHNS and SASEGT. The CDR3 extends over 12 amino acids. V dropped 5 bases and J dropped 7 bases, with 12 bases sitting between them.

This clone has a single count. J is TRBJ1-1 and V is TRBV2, with D possibly being TRBD1 (5 bases). V lost 11 bases to trimming and J lost 3 bases, with 16 bases between them. The CDR3 has 13 residues. CDR1 is SNHLY, CDR2 FYNNEI, per germline. The CDR3 nucleotides read TGTGCCGGCGGTTCAGGGTCGGACACTGAAGCTTTCTTT. The encoded protein is CAGGSGSDTEAFF.

V gene TRBV2 combines with J gene TRBJ2-6; possible D gene TRBD1, 5 bases. Trimming took 10 bases from V and 0 from J, leaving 10 bases between them. The germline gives CDR1 SNHLY, CDR2 FYNNEI. The CDR3 sequence is 14 residues long. The CDR3 loop reads CAITTGSGANVLTF. CDR3 nucleotide sequence: TGTGCCATTACAACAGGCTCTGGGGCCAACGTCCTGACTTTC.

The rearrangement uses TRBV7-9 and TRBJ1-1; TRBD1 aligns across 7 bases. Germline V gene data show CDR1 as SEHNR and CDR2 as FQNEAQ (reference sequence). The CDR3 is made up of 15 amino acids. The V gene end was trimmed by 5 bases and the J gene end by 3 bases; junction bases not matched to a gene: 9. CDR3 amino acids: CASSVTQGRDTEAFF. The CDR3 DNA sequence: TGTGCCAGCAGCGTCACACAGGGGAGAGACACTGAAGCTTTCTTT.

In DNA form, the CDR3 reads TGCGCCAGCAGTGGAGGGGGCTCGGCTGGAAACACCATATATTTT. This sequence encodes CASSGGGSAGNTIYF. The rearrangement links TRBV10-1 to TRBJ1-3, with 7 positions matching TRBD1. Per germline, CDR1 WNHNN and CDR2 SYGVQD (reference sequence). Losses at the gene ends were 4 bases for V and 2 bases for J; bases not matched to a gene: 5. The CDR3 totals 15 residues.

V usage is TRBV7-3 and J usage is TRBJ1-1; D perhaps matches TRBD1 (6 bases). This CDR3 comprises 14 residues. The V gene lost 4 bases and the J gene lost 1 base, with 10 bases spanning the gap. Germline V gene lookup returns CDR1 SGHTA and CDR2 FQGTGA. CDR3 bases: TGTGCCAGCAGCTCGACAGGTCAGAACACTGAAGCTTTCTTT. Translation: CASSSTGQNTEAFF. The full variable domain, its missing parts supplied by reference TRBV7-3 and TRBJ1-1, is GAGVSQTPSNKVTEKGKYVELRCDPISGHTALYWYRQSLGQGPEFLIYFQGTGAADDSGLPNDRFFAVRPEGSVSTLKIQRTERGDSAVYLCASSSTGQNTEAFFGQGTRLTVV.

The chain joins TRBV6-6 to TRBJ1-1, with 8 bases matching TRBD1. Trimming removed 1 base from V and 5 bases from J; junction bases left unmatched: 6. This CDR3 is built from 15 residues. The germline V gene has CDR1 MNHNY and CDR2 SVGAGI (reference sequence). The CDR3 region has the DNA TGTGCCAGCAGTTACTACGGACAGGGTGGGACTGAAGCTTTCTTT. It yields the protein CASSYYGQGGTEAFF.

CDR3: CASSYDRVAGYTF. The CDR3 nucleotides are TGTGCCAGCAGCTACGACAGGGTGGCTGGCTACACCTTC. The rearrangement uses TRBV2 and TRBJ1-2; 7 bases align to TRBD1. The CDR3 is made up of 13 amino acids. Losses at the gene ends were 6 bases for V and 7 bases for J; bases not matched to a gene: 8. Germline V gene lookup returns CDR1 SNHLY and CDR2 FYNNEI.

The gene calls are TRBV9 and TRBJ1-2, with 8 positions matching TRBD1. V lost 5 bases and J lost 7; bases outside the gene matches: 7. The CDR3 length is 13 residues. Germline V gene lookup returns CDR1 SGDLS and CDR2 YYNGEE. CDR3 bases: TGTGCCAGCAGATATACCGGGACAGGTGGCTACACCTTC. It codes for CASRYTGTGGYTF.

This clone has more than one count but fewer than ten. This sequence joins TRBV18 and TRBJ2-1, with 10 positions matching TRBD2. The J segment lost 8 bases and the V segment lost 6 bases, leaving 16 bases of the junction unmatched. This CDR3 region has 17 residues. CDR1 is KGHSH, CDR2 LQKENI, per germline. In DNA, the CDR3 is TGTGCCAGCTCGCTTTTTGTGTCCAGCGGGAGGGGCTATGAGCAGTTCTTC. Translated, it gives CASSLFVSSGRGYEQFF.

The J gene is TRBJ2-1, the V gene TRBV27, with 7 bases fitting TRBD2. Germline trimming cut 4 bases from V and 0 bases from J; bases unmatched to any gene: 6. This CDR3 is built from 16 residues. Germline V CDR1 and CDR2: MNHEY, SMNVEV (reference sequence). The CDR3 reads CASSSASGSSYNEQFF. DNA for the CDR3: TGTGCCAGCAGTTCGGCTAGCGGAAGCTCCTACAATGAGCAGTTCTTC.

The chain joins TRBV6-2 or TRBV6-3 to TRBJ1-2, with D perhaps TRBD1 (5 bases). Germline lookup yields CDR1 MNHEY and CDR2 SVGEGT. V was shortened by 0 bases and J by 2 bases, with 7 bases between the two germline ends. CDR3 length: 14 residues. CDR3 sequence: CASSYSGQNYGYTF. The CDR3 DNA is TGTGCCAGCAGTTACTCGGGGCAGAACTATGGCTACACCTTC.

This clone was seen a single time. This sequence joins TRBV18 and TRBJ2-5; TRBD1 is a possible D gene (6 bases). The length of the CDR3 is 15 residues. Germline V gene lookup returns CDR1 KGHSH and CDR2 LQKENI. V dropped 5 bases and J dropped 4 bases, with 17 bases sitting between them. In DNA, the CDR3 is TGTGCCAGCTCATCCGACAGGACGGTCGGAGAGACCCAGTACTTC. Its protein is CASSSDRTVGETQYF. The complete variable domain, with remaining parts taken from reference TRBV18 and TRBJ2-5, reads NAGVMQNPRHLVRRRGQEARLRCSPMKGHSHVYWYRQLPEEGLKFMVYLQKENIIDESGMPKERFSAEFPKEGPSILRIQQVVRGDSAAYFCASSSDRTVGETQYFGPGTRLLVL.

This sequence joins TRBV28 and TRBJ1-2; tentative D call: TRBD1 (5 bases). CDR1 and CDR2 from the germline V gene are MDHEN and SYDVKM. CDR3 length: 15 amino acids. Trimming removed 6 bases at V and 0 bases at J, with 14 bases between. The CDR3 DNA is TGTGCCAGCAGCCAGGGTTCACGGGCTAACTATGGCTACACCTTC. Translating it yields CASSQGSRANYGYTF.

The J gene is TRBJ1-2, the V gene TRBV6-6, with 7 bases identical to TRBD1. Unmatched junction bases numbered 5, after V lost 6 bases and J lost 1 base. CDR1 MNHNY and CDR2 SVGAGI come from the germline V gene (reference sequence). The CDR3 runs to 14 residues. The DNA for the CDR3 is TGTGCCAGCAGACCGGGACAGAATAACTATGGCTACACCTTC. Translated, it gives CASRPGQNNYGYTF.

V and J are TRBV15 and TRBJ1-1, with D perhaps matching TRBD1 (6 bases). The V end was cut by 5 bases, the J end by 0 bases, with 13 bases between. Per germline, CDR1 LNHNV and CDR2 YYDKDF (reference sequence). CDR3 length: 15 amino acids. Here the CDR3 DNA reads TGTGCCACCAGCGCCCGACAGGCCATGAACACTGAAGCTTTCTTT. Translation: CATSARQAMNTEAFF.

This sequence joins TRBV7-8 and TRBJ2-5, with 8 bases matching TRBD2. The J call is doubtful: the DNA matches TRBJ2-7 better. This CDR3 has 15 residues. Germline V CDR1 and CDR2: SGHVS, FQNEAQ. CDR3 protein: CASTQRGQGAYEQYF. CDR3 nucleotide sequence: TGTGCCAGCACCCAGCGGGGGCAGGGTGCCTACGAGCAGTACTTC.

The rearrangement links TRBV14 to TRBJ1-6, with 8 bases aligning to TRBD1. V lost 1 base, J lost 9 bases, and 5 bases stayed unmatched. The germline gives CDR1 SGHDN, CDR2 FVKESK. The CDR3 is made up of 15 amino acids. The CDR3 nucleotides read TGTGCCAGCAGCCAAGTTGGACAGGGAATTTCACCCCTCCACTTT. Its translation is CASSQVGQGISPLHF.